Given below is one TCR beta chain in context. Its antigen remains undetermined. Base quality data are lacking; no much larger clone is found one base away. TCRbeta CDR3 regions were amplified from genomic DNA by means of the immunoSEQ Assay, a bias-controlled multiplex PCR. In the original analysis: The number of nucleated cells in each sample was estimated from the amplification of reference gene primers within the assay. To quantify the absolute abundance of each unique TCRbeta CDR3 rearrangement, sequence reads were collapsed and filtered. For each sample, productive Simpson clonality was calculated by taking the square root of Simpson's diversity index across productive rearrangements. TCRdb carries this immuneACCESS record with in-frame sequences only. Its versions omit some clonotypes, under half of them owing to an unresolved V gene in the studies checked, with the rest unexplained. The D gene and trimming were derived from the DNA, and the V and J assignments and clone size from that table. Within this sample are approximately 200,000 clones, with about 85% of them counted one time only. The ten largest clones add up to roughly 10% of the sample.

Participants in the prospective study were enrolled through a virtual design, were aged 18 to 89 years, and lived in about two dozen United States geographic areas. In the prospective study, cohorts were assigned on the basis of participant-reported clinical history obtained from a screening survey and a study questionnaire. Recovered participants in ImmuneRACE Cohort 3 were defined as having two consecutive negative NP/OP PCR tests, clearance from a healthcare professional, or resolution of symptoms. In the prospective study, mobile phlebotomists collected whole blood, serum and a nasopharyngeal or oropharyngeal swab from each participant. Prospective study participants could optionally give additional blood draws and questionnaires over an approximately two-month period. Prospective study blood samples were shipped either frozen or at room temperature before DNA extraction. CDR1 and CDR2, per the germline V gene (reference sequence), are SEHNR and FQNEAQ. The CDR3 spans 15 residues, from the cysteine through the phenylalanine. Just the 45-base CDR3 DNA is kept, in frame starting at base 1. The V end gives up 5 bases and the J end 5 bases, leaving 6 bases in the junction not matched to a gene.

This sample is part of a study of blood T cell repertoires in COVID-19 (dated by TCRdb to about 2020). For the wider study: The collaborator samples originated in the United States, Italy and Spain and spanned the acute and convalescent phases of COVID-19. The sample metadata nearly always contained a de-identified subject ID, COVID-19 status, age in years and sex. Subjects who had been exposed to COVID-19, were actively infected with it, or had recovered from it provided the deeply sampled blood TCRbeta repertoires that made up the dataset. The material from the prospective study consisted of cDNA or gDNA derived from T cells, B-cell-depleted T cells, or PBMCs. HLA class I and class II types, where available, came from metadata supplied by the sample provider rather than from assay-based typing. The samples were drawn from the first 160 participants of the ongoing ImmuneRACE study and from about 1,200 subjects provided by 6 global collaborators. The repertoires were released in a freely available public database intended as a resource for research on the immune response to SARS-CoV-2. The investigation overall reported the following: How much clinical and demographic metadata was included differed by source and by participant, and the metadata was provided uncurated.

The specimen sequenced was PBMCs or T cells enriched from blood (not recorded which). The TCR comes from a man aged 30 to 39 who had recovered from COVID-19. The sequence joins TRBV7-9 to TRBJ2-3, and TRBD2 aligns with 11 junction nucleotides. The CDR3 region has the sequence CASSPTSGTRDTQYF. The base sequence is TGTGCCAGCAGCCCGACTAGCGGGACTAGAGATACGCAGTATTTT.